This T cell receptor (beta chain) is drawn from a study of siplizumab effects on memory and regulatory T cells. Notes on the study in general: Confirmation that proliferating Tregs from siplizumab cultures had suppressive function was not obtained. The mean Treg-derived percentage of mappable alloreactive CD4+ clones was about 71% with siplizumab compared with 25% to 30% in controls.

This table comes from immunoSEQ multiplex PCR, and its TCRdb copy is limited to in-frame clones, with some not included. This table holds tens of thousands of clones, more than 95% found once. V shed 1 base, J shed 3 bases, and the junction held 2 bases outside the gene matches. The germline V gene encodes CDR1 SGHRS and CDR2 YFSETQ. The CDR3 is 15 residues long. As to this clone: Its antigen remains unidentified.

The source of this sequence is a human donor in good health. The material sequenced was naive CD4+ T cells sorted from blood. The chain carries TRBV5-1 and TRBJ2-1; TRBD1 matches at 9 bases. The CDR3 nucleotides are TGCGCCAGCAGCTTGCAGGGACAGGGCTACAATGAGCAGTTCTTC. Residues: CASSLQGQGYNEQFF.